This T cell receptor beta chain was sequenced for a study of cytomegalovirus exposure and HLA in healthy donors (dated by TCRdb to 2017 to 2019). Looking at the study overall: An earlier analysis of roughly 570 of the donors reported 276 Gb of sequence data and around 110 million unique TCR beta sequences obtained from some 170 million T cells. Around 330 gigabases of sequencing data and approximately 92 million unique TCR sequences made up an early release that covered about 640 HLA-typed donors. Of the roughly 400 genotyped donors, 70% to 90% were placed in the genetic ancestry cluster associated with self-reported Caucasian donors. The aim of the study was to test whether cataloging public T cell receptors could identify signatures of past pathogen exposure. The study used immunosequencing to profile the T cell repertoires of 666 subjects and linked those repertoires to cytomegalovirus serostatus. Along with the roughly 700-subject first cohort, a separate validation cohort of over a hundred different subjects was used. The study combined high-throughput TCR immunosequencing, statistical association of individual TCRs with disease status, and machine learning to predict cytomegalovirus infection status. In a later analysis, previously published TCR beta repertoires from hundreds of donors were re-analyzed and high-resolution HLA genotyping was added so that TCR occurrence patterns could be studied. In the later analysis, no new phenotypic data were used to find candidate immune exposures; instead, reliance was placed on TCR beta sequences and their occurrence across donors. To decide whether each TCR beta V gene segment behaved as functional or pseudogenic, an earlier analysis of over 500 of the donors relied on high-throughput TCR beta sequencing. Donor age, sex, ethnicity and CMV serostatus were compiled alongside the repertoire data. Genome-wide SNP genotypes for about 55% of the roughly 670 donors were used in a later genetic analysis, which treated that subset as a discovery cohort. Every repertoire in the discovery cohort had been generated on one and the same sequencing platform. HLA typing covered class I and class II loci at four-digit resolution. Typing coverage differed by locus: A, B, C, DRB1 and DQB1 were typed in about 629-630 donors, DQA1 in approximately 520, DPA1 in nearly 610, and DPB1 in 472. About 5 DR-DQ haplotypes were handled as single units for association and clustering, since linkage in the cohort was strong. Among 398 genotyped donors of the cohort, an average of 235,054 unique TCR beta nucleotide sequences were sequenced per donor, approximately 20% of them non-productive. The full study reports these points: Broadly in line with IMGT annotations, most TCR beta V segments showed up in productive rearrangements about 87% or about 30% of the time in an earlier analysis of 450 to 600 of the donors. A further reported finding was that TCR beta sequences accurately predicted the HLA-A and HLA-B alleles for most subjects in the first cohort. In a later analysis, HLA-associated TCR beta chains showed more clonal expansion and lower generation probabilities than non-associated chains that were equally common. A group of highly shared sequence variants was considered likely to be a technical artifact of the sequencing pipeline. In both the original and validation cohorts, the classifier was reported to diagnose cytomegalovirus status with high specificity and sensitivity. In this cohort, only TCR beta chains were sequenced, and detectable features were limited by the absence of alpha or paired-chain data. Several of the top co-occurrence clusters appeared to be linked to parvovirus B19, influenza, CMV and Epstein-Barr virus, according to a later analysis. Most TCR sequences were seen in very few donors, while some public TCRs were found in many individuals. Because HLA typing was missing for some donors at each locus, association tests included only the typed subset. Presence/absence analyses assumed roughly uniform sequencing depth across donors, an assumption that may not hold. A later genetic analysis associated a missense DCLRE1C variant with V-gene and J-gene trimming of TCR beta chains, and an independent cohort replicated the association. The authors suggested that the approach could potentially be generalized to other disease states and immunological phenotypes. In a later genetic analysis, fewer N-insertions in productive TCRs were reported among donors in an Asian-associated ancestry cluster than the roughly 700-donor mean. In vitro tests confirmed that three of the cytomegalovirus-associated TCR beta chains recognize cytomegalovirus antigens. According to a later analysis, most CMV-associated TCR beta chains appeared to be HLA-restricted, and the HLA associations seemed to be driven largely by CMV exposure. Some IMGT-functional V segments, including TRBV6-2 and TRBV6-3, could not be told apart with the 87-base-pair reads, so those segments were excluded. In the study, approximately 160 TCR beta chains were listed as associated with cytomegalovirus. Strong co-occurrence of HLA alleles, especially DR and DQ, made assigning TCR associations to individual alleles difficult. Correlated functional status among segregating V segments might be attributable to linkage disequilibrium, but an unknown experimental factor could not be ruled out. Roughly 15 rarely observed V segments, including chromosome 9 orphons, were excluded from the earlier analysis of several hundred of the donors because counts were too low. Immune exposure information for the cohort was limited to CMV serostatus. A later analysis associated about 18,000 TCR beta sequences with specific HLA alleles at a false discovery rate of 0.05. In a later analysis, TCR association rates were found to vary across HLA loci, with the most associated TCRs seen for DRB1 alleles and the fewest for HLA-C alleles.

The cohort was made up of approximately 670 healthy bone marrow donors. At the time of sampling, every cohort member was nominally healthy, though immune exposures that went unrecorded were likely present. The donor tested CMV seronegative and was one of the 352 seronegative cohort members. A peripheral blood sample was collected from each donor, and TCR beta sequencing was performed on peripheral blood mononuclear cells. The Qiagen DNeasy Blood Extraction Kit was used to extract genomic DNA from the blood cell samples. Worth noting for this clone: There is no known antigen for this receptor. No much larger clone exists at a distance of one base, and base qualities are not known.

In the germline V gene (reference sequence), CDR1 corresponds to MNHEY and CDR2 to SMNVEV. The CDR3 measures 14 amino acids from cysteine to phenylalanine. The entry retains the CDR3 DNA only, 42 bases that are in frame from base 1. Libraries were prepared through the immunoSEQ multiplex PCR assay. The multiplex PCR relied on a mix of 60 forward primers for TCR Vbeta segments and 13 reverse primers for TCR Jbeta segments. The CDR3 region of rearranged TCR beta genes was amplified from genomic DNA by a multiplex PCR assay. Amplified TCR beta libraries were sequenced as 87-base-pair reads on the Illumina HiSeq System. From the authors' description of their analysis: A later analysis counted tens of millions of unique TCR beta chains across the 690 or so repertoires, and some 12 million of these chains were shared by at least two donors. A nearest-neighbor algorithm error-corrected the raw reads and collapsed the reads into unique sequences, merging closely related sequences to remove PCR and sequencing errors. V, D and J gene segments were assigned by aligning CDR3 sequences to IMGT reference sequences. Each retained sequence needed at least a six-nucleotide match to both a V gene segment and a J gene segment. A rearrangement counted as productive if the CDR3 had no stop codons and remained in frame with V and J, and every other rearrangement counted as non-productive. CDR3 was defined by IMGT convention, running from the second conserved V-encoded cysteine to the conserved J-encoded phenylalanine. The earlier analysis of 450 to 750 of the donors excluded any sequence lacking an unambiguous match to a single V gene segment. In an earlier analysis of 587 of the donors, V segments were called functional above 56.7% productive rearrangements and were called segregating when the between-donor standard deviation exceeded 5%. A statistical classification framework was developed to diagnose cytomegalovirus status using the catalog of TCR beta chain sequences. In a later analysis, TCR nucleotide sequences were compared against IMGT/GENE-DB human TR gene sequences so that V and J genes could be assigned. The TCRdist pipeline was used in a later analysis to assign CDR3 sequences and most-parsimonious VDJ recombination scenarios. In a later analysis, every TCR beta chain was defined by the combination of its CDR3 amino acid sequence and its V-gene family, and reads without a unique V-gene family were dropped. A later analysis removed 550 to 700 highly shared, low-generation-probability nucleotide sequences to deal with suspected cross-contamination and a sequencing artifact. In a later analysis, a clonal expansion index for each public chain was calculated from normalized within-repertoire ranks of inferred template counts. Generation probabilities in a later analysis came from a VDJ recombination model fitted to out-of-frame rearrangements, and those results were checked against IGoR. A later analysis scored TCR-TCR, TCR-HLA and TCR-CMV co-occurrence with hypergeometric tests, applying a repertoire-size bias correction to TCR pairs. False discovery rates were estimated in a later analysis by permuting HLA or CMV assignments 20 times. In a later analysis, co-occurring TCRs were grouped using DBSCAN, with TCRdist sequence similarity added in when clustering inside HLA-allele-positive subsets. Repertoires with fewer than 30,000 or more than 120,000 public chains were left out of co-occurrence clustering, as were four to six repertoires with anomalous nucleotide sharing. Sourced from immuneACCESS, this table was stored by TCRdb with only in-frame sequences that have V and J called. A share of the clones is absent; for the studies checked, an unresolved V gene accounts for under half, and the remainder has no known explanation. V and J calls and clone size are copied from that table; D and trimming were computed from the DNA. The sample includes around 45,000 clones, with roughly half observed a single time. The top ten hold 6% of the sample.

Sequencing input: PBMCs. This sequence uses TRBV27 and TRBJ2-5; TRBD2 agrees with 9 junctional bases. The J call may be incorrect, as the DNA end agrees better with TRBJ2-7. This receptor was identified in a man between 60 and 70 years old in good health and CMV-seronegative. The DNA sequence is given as TGTGCCAGCAGTTTAGCGGGAGGGCCTGTCGAGCAGTACTTC. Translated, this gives CASSLAGGPVEQYF.